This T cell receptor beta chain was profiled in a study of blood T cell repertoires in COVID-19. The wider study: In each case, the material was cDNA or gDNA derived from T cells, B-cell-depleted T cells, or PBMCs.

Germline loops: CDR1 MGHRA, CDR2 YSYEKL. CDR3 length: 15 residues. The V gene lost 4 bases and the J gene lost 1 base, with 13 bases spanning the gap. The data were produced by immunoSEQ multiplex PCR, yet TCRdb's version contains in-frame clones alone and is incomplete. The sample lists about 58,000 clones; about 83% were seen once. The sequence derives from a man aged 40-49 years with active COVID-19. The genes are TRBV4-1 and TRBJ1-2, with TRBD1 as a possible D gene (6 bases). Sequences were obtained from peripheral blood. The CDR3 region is CASSLLRGGNYGYTF. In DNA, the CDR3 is TGCGCCAGCAGCCTTTTAAGAGGGGGTAACTATGGCTACACCTTC.